This T cell receptor beta chain was obtained from a study of T cells in Graves' hyperthyroidism and ophthalmopathy. Findings and limits, study-wide: Most expanded thyroid clonotypes above 0.001 recurred in blood. Researchers report that a 13 V-J model separated ophthalmopathy from stable hyperthyroidism.

V lost 2 bases, J lost 5 bases, and 7 bases stayed unmatched. CDR3 length: 15 amino acids. The germline V gene has CDR1 MNHEY and CDR2 SMNVEV (reference sequence). Lactation, pregnancy, other autoimmune disease or uncontrolled infection led to exclusion of patients. Every diagnosis used clinical symptoms, serum thyroxine and TRAb, thyroid ultrasound and orbital computed tomography. As for this clonotype: Its cognate antigen is unknown.

From RNA transcripts, TCR beta CDR3 regions were amplified. First-round RT-PCR targeting the TCR CDR3 was performed with the HTBI primer set. In TCRdb, the multiplex PCR reads were re-called with MiXCR into one record per CDR3 protein. The sample has about 600,000 distinct CDR3 sequences, around 13% seen once; the top ten hold approximately 13%. Sequenced input: blood. The chain joins TRBV27 to TRBJ2-5, with TRBD1 matching over 8 bases. The TCR comes from a woman between 50 and 59 years old with Graves' ophthalmopathy. In nucleotides, the CDR3 is TGTGCCAGCAGTTTAACAGGGGGTGGGATCGAGACCCAGTACTTC. Amino acids: CASSLTGGGIETQYF.